A selection of T cell receptor beta chains follows, all from one sample in a study of CD8 T cells in Susac syndrome. TCRdb reprocessed the immunoSEQ multiplex PCR reads via MiXCR and lists one record per CDR3 protein. The sample shows about 180,000 distinct CDR3 sequences, over 90% of them seen only once. What was sequenced was CD4+ T cells from PBMCs. Source of these receptors: a human donor with Susac syndrome. Each CDR3 is given with its conserved first and last residue. Each record gives: J gene, clone size, V gene, D gene, CDR3 DNA, CDR3 protein. A D gene is named only where the DNA matches it firmly. Clone size appears in some rows only: once, few, many, or a class for an expanded clone.

j_call: TRBJ2-1
clone_size: -
v_call: TRBV9
d_call: -
cdr3_nt: TGTGCCAGCAGCGTAGATCACAATGAGCAGTTCTTC
cdr3_aa: CASSVDHNEQFF

j_call: TRBJ2-2
clone_size: -
v_call: TRBV30
d_call: -
cdr3_nt: TGTGCCTGGATTAACAGGGAAGCCGGGGAGCTGTTTTTT
cdr3_aa: CAWINREAGELFF

j_call: TRBJ2-1
clone_size: -
v_call: TRBV9
d_call: TRBD1
cdr3_nt: TGTGCCAGCAGCGCAACAGGGGTGGGGAATGAGCAGTTCTTC
cdr3_aa: CASSATGVGNEQFF

j_call: TRBJ1-4
clone_size: once
v_call: TRBV3-1
d_call: -
cdr3_nt: TGTGCCAGCAGCGGGGCCTCAACTAATGAAAAACTGTTTTTT
cdr3_aa: CASSGASTNEKLFF

j_call: TRBJ1-1
clone_size: -
v_call: TRBV20-1
d_call: -
cdr3_nt: TGCAGTGCTAGATCACTTACAGTGAACACTGAAGCTTTCTTT
cdr3_aa: CSARSLTVNTEAFF

j_call: TRBJ1-5
clone_size: -
v_call: TRBV6-2/TRBV6-3
d_call: -
cdr3_nt: TGTGCCAGCAGTCCTCAGCTGTCAGGTCAGCCCCAGCATTTT
cdr3_aa: CASSPQLSGQPQHF

j_call: TRBJ2-7
clone_size: -
v_call: TRBV2
d_call: -
cdr3_nt: TGTGCCAGCAGCCAACCCGGGACACCCGAGGTCGAGCAGTACTTC
cdr3_aa: CASSQPGTPEVEQYF

j_call: TRBJ1-1
clone_size: -
v_call: TRBV10-3
d_call: -
cdr3_nt: TGTGCCATCAGTGAGTCGAGGACCTTTGGCACTGAAGCTTTCTTT
cdr3_aa: CAISESRTFGTEAFF

j_call: TRBJ2-7
clone_size: -
v_call: TRBV28
d_call: TRBD2
cdr3_nt: TGTGCCAGCAGTTTATTTTCTCTAGCGGGACACCTGCGTGAGCAGTACTTC
cdr3_aa: CASSLFSLAGHLREQYF

j_call: TRBJ2-5
clone_size: -
v_call: TRBV2
d_call: TRBD1
cdr3_nt: TGTGCCAGCAGTGGCGGAACAGGACGGACAGGGAGGCAGGGGACCCAGTACTTC
cdr3_aa: CASSGGTGRTGRQGTQYF